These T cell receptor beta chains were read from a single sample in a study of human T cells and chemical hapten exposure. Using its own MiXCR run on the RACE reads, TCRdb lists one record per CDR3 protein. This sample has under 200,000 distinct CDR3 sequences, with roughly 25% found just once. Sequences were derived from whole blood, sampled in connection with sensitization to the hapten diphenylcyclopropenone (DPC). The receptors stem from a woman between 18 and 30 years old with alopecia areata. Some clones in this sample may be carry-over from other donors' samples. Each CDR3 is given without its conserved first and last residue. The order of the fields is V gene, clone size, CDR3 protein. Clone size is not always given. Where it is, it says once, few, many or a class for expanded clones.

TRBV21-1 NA ASSKGDCSSYNSPLH
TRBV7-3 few ASSLRGDGELF
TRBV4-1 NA ASSQDGGDTSYEQY
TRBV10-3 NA AISEAQSQDTDTQY
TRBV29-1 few SVEDGLPYEQY
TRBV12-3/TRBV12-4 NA ASSSYRSNYGYT
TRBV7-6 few ASSLEGENQPQH
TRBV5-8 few ASFPRKTDRDTQY
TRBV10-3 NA AIARVAGNTIY
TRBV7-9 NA ASSWIMGTGSSYEQY
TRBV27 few ASSLWGTLNTEAF
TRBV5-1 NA ASSFSSGTSEAF